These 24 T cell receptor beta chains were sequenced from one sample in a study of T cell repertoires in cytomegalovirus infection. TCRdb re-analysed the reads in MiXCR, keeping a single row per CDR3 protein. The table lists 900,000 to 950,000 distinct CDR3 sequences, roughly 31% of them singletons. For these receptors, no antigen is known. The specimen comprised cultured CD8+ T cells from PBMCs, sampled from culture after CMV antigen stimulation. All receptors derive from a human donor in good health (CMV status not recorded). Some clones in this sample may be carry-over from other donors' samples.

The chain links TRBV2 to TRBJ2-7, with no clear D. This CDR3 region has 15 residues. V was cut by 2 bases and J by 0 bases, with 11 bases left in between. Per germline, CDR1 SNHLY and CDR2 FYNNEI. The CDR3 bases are TGTGCCAGCAGTGAATCGACCAACCTCTCCTACGAGCAGTACTTC. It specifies CASSESTNLSYEQYF.

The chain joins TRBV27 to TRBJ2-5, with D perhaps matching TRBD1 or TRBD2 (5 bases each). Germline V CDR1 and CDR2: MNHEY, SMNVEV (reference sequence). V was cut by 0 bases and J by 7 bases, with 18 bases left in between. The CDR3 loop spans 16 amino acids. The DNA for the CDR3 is TGTGCCAGCAGTTTATCTATAGGGACCTCGTTGCGGACCCAGTACTTC. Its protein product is CASSLSIGTSLRTQYF.

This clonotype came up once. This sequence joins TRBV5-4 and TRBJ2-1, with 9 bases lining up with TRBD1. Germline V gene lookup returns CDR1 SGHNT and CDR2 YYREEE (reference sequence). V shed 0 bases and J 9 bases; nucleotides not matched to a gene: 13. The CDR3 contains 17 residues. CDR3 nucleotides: TGTGCCAGCAGCTTGGGGAGGGACAGGGATACAAGGGGTGAGCAGTTCTTC. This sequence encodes CASSLGRDRDTRGEQFF. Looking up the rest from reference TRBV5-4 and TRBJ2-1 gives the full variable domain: ETGVTQSPTHLIKTRGQQVTLRCSSQSGHNTVSWYQQALGQGPQFIFQYYREEENGRGNFPPRFSGLQFPNYSSELNVNALELDDSALYLCASSLGRDRDTRGEQFFGPGTRLTVL.

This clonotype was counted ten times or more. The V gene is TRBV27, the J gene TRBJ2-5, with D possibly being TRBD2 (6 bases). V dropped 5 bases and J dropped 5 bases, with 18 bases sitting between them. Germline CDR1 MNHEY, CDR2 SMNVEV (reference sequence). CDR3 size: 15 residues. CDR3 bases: TGTGCCAGCAGTCAGGGACTTAATAGGAAGGAGACCCAGTACTTC. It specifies CASSQGLNRKETQYF.

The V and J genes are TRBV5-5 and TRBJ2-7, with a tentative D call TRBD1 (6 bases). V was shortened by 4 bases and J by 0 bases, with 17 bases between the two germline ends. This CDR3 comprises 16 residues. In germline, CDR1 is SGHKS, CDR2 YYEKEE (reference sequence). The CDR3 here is CASSASPGDPSYEQYV. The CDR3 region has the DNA TGTGCCAGCAGCGCCTCCCCAGGGGACCCCTCCTACGAGCAGTACGTC.

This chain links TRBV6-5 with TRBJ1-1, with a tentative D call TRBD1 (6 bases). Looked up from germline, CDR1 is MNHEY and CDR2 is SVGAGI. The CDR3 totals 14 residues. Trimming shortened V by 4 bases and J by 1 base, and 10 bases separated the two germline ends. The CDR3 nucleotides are TGTGCCAGCAGTTCCCTGACAGGGAACACTGAAGCTTTCTTT. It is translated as CASSSLTGNTEAFF.

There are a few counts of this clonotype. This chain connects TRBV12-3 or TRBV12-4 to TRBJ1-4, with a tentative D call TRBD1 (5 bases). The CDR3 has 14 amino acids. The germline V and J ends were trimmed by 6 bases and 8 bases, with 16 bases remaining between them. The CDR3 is CASSLVWDQEKLFF. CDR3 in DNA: TGTGCCAGCAGCCTTGTTTGGGACCAAGAAAAACTGTTTTTT.

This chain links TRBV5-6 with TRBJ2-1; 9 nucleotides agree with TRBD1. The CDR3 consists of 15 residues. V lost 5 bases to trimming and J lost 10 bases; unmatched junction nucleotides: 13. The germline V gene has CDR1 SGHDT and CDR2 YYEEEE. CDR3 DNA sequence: TGTGCCAGCAGTTTCCCGGGACAGGGAATTGTGGAGCAGTTCTTC. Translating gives CASSFPGQGIVEQFF.

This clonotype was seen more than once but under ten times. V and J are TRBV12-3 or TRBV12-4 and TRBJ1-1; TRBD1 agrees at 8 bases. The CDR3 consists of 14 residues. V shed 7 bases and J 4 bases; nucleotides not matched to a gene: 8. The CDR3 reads CASTETGEGTEAFF. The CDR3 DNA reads TGTGCCAGCACCGAGACAGGGGAGGGCACTGAAGCTTTCTTT.

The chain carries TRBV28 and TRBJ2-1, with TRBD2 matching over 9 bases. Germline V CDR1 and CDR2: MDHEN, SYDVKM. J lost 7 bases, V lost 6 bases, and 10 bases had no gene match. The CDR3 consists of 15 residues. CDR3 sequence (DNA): TGTGCCAGCAGGGTATCGCGGGGGGGCTATAATGAGCAGTTCTTC. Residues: CASRVSRGGYNEQFF.

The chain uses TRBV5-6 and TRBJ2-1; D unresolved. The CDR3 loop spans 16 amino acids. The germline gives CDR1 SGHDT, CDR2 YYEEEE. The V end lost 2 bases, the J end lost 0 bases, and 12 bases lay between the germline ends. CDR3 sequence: CASSFWFEDSYNEQFF. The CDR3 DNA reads TGTGCCAGCAGCTTCTGGTTTGAAGACTCCTACAATGAGCAGTTCTTC.

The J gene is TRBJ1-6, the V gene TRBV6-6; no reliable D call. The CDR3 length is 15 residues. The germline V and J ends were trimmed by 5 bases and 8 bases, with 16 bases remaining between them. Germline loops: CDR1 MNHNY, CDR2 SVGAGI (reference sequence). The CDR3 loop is CASSNFRLRDSPLHF. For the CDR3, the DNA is TGTGCCAGCAGTAACTTCAGGCTGAGGGATTCACCCCTCCACTTT.

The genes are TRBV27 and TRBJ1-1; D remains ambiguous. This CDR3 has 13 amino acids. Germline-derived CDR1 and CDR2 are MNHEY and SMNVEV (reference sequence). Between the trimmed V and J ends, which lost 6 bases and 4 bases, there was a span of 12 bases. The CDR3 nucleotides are TGTGCCAGCAGCCCCTCCCCCCCCACTGAAGCTTTCTTT. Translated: CASSPSPPTEAFF.

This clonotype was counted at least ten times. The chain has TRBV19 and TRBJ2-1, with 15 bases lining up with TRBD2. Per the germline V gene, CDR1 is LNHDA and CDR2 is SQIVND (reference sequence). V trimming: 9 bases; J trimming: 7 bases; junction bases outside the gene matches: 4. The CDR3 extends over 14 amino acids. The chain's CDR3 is CASSGLAGGNEQFF. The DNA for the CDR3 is TGTGCCAGCAGTGGACTAGCGGGAGGGAATGAGCAGTTCTTC.

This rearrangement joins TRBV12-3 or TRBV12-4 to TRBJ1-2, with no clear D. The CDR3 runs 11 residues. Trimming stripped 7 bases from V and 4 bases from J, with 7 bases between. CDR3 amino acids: CASIMTYGYTF. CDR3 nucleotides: TGTGCCAGCATCATGACCTATGGCTACACCTTC.

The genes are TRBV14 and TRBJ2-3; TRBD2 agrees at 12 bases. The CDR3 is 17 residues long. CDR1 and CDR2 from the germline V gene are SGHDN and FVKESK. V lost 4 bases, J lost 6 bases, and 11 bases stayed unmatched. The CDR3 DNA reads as TGTGCCAGCAGCCTCGGACTAGCGGGGCCTGGTAGGGATACGCAGTATTTT. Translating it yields CASSLGLAGPGRDTQYF.

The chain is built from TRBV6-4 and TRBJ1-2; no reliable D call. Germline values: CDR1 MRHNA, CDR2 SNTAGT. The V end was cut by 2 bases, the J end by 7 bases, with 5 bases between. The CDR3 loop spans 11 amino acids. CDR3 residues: CASSDGSGYTF. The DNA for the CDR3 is TGTGCCAGCAGTGACGGTAGTGGCTACACCTTC.

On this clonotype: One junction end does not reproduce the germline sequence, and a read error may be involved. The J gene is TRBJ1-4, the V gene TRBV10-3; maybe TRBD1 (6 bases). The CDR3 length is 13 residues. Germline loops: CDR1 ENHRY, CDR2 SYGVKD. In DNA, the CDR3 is TGTGCCATCGGAGACAGGACTAATGATAAACTGTTTTTT. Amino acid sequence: CAIGDRTNDKLFF.

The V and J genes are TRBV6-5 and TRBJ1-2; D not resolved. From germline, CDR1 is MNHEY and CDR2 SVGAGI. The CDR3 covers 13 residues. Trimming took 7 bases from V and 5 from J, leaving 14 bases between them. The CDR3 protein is CASTPVWSYGYTF. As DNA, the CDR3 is TGTGCCAGCACCCCTGTCTGGAGTTATGGCTACACCTTC.

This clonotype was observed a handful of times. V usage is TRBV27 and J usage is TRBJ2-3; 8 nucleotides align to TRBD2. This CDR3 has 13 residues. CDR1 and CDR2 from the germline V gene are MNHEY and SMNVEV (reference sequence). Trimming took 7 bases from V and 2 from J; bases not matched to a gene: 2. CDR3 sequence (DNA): TGTGCCAGCATAGCGGGGCCCACAGATACGCAGTATTTT. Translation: CASIAGPTDTQYF.

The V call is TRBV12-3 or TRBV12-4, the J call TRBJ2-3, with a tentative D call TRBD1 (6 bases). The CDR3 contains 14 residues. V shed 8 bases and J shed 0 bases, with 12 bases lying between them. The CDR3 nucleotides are TGTGCCAGCCGGGACAAACTTAGCACAGATACGCAGTATTTT. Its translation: CASRDKLSTDTQYF.

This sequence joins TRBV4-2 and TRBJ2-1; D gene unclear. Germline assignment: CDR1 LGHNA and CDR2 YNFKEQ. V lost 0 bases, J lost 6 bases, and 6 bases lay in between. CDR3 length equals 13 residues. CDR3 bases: TGTGCCAGCAGCCAAGATCCGACCAATGAGCAGTTCTTC. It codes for CASSQDPTNEQFF.

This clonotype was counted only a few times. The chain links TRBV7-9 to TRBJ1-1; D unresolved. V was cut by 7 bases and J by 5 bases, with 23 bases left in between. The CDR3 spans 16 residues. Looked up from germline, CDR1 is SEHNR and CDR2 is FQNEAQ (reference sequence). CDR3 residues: CASTPPEGPRWTEAFF. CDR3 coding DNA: TGTGCCAGCACCCCTCCGGAGGGTCCCAGGTGGACTGAAGCTTTCTTT.

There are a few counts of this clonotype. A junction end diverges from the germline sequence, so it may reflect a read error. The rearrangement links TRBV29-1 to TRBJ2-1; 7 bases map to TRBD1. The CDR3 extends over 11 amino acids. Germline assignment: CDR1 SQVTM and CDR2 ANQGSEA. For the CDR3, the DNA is TGCAGCGCCGTCCGAGGGACAGAGCCGTTCTTC. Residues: CSAVRGTEPFF.